The source of this TCR beta chain is a study of shared clonotypes between healthy human individuals. Naive CD4+ cells were CD45RA-selected; the remaining cells were memory. The CDR3 is made up of 15 amino acids. J gave up 3 bases and V 3 bases, and 2 bases lay outside the gene matches. From germline, CDR1 is SSHAT and CDR2 FNYEAQ (reference sequence). Sequencing used immunoSEQ multiplex PCR; TCRdb keeps in-frame clones, though not all of them. The table records 800,000 to 1,200,000 clones, about 80% of them present only once. This TCR derives from a man aged 18 to 30 in good health. Some clones in this sample may be carry-over from other donors' samples. The chain recombines TRBV7-7 with TRBJ2-2; 9 nucleotides match TRBD2. Sequencing input: memory CD4+ T cells from PBMCs. Indicated subset: CD45RA-negative fraction. As DNA, the CDR3 is TGTGCCAGCAGCTTGGTAGCGGGAGACACCGGGGAGCTGTTTTTT. This gives the protein CASSLVAGDTGELFF.